Each of the 10 T cell receptor beta chains below was sequenced from the same sample in a study of STAT5B mutations in CD4+ large granular lymphocyte leukemia (dated by TCRdb to the early 2020s). Libraries were made using the immunoSEQ multiplex PCR assay. TCRdb holds this immuneACCESS table with in-frame rearrangements only. Some clones are missing; in checked studies, unresolved V genes explain under half, and the rest has no known cause. Recorded for this sample are approximately 30,000 clones; roughly 65% of them occurred a single time. The top ten clones comprise approximately 2% of the sample. Sequenced material: CD4+ T cells from blood buffy coats. These receptor sequences come from a human donor in good health.

The J gene is TRBJ2-3, the V gene TRBV4-3; D is possibly TRBD2 (7 bases). Germline V gene data show CDR1 as LGHNA and CDR2 as YSLEER. V lost 2 bases to trimming and J lost 5 bases, with 26 bases between them. This CDR3 contains 19 residues. CDR3 DNA sequence: TGCGCCAGCAGCCAACGCGGCGGGGGCAGGTCGGGGGGAGGAGATACGCAGTATTTT. This sequence encodes CASSQRGGGRSGGGDTQYF.

The rearrangement uses TRBV5-1 and TRBJ2-3; a possible D gene is TRBD1 (5 bases). Germline loops: CDR1 SGHRS, CDR2 YFSETQ. Trimming shortened V by 6 bases and J by 0 bases, and 14 bases separated the two germline ends. The CDR3 spans 15 residues. CDR3 protein: CASTPAGKSTDTQYF. The CDR3, as DNA: TGCGCCAGCACCCCCGCAGGGAAGAGCACAGATACGCAGTATTTT.

The gene calls are TRBV19 and TRBJ2-5; D tentatively fits TRBD1 or TRBD2 (5 bases each). V was clipped by 6 bases and J by 1 base, with 12 bases between them. Germline V lookup: CDR1 LNHDA, CDR2 SQIVND (reference sequence). CDR3 length: 14 amino acids. The CDR3 loop is CASRGTPSQETQYF. The CDR3 DNA sequence: TGTGCCAGTAGGGGGACCCCGTCCCAAGAGACCCAGTACTTC.

This chain connects TRBV4-1 to TRBJ2-3; 8 bases align to TRBD2. The CDR3 is made up of 16 amino acids. Looked up from germline, CDR1 is MGHRA and CDR2 is YSYEKL. J lost 1 base, V lost 4 bases, and 7 bases had no gene match. CDR3 loop: CASSPGLVGGTDTQYF. The CDR3 bases are TGCGCCAGCAGCCCGGGACTAGTAGGGGGCACAGATACGCAGTATTTT.

The chain employs TRBV7-9 and TRBJ2-3, with D possibly being TRBD1 (5 bases). Germline V gives CDR1 SEHNR, CDR2 FQNEAQ (reference sequence). The CDR3 extends over 14 amino acids. Deletions cut 1 base from V and 3 bases from J, with 8 bases between. CDR3 nucleotides: TGTGCCAGCAGCTTAGTGACAGATACAGATACGCAGTATTTT. Its protein is CASSLVTDTDTQYF.

The V call is TRBV6-1, the J call TRBJ1-5; D is uncertain. The V gene lost 2 bases and the J gene lost 1 base, with 9 bases spanning the gap. Germline assignment: CDR1 MNHNS and CDR2 SASEGT. The CDR3 runs to 15 residues. In DNA, the CDR3 is TGTGCCAGCAGTGAACAGTATTGGAGCAATCAGCCCCAGCATTTT. It codes for CASSEQYWSNQPQHF.

This chain connects TRBV9 to TRBJ2-3; the D is unclear. The CDR3 spans 15 residues. Trimming removed 0 bases at V and 0 bases at J, with 8 bases between. CDR1 and CDR2 (germline): SGDLS, YYNGEE. The CDR3 nucleotides are TGTGCCAGCAGCGTAGGCCAGCCTAGCACAGATACGCAGTATTTT. Translation gives CASSVGQPSTDTQYF.

The rearrangement joins TRBV7-2 to TRBJ1-4; D is unresolved. V dropped 5 bases and J dropped 3 bases, with 10 bases sitting between them. CDR1 and CDR2 from the germline V gene are SGHTA and FQGNSA. The CDR3 is 14 residues long. DNA of the CDR3: TGTGCCAGCAGCACGGCCCCTCCTAATGAAAAACTGTTTTTT. Encoded protein: CASSTAPPNEKLFF. Variable domain in full (rest from reference TRBV7-2 and TRBJ1-4): GAGVSQSPSNKVTEKGKDVELRCDPISGHTALYWYRQSLGQGLEFLIYFQGNSAPDKSGLPSDRFSAERTGGSVSTLTIQRTQQEDSAVYLCASSTAPPNEKLFFGSGTQLSVL.

The V and J genes are TRBV2 and TRBJ1-2, with a weak D call TRBD1 (6 bases). The V gene lost 2 bases and the J gene lost 7 bases, with 20 bases spanning the gap. Germline V lookup: CDR1 SNHLY, CDR2 FYNNEI. The CDR3 length is 16 residues. The CDR3 nucleotides are TGTGCCAGCAGTGAAAGGTTATTGGGGGCGGACTTTGGCTACACCTTC. This encodes CASSERLLGADFGYTF.

This rearrangement joins TRBV7-9 to TRBJ2-1; no reliable D call. Trimming cost V 4 bases and J 6 bases, with 4 bases left between them. Germline-derived CDR1 and CDR2 are SEHNR and FQNEAQ (reference sequence). The CDR3 has 11 amino acids. For the CDR3, the DNA is TGTGCCAGCAGCTCGGGCAATGAGCAGTTCTTC. Translated: CASSSGNEQFF.